These 8 T cell receptor beta chains were all obtained from the same sample, sequenced in a study of response to subunit inactivated influenza vaccine. MiXCR was run by TCRdb on the RT-PCR reads, yielding one entry per CDR3 protein. The sample has about 520,000 distinct CDR3 sequences; around 25% are singletons. This specimen consisted of CD4+ T cells sorted from PBMCs, obtained 5 days after vaccination. These receptors originate from a middle-aged man who received an inactivated influenza vaccine.

V and J are TRBV5-1 and TRBJ1-4; 10 nucleotides align to TRBD1. Unmatched junction bases numbered 12, after V lost 4 bases and J lost 0 bases. Per germline, CDR1 SGHRS and CDR2 YFSETQ. The CDR3 runs to 19 residues. This chain's CDR3 is CASSRSGTGVWATNEKLFF. The CDR3 DNA reads as TGCGCCAGCAGCAGATCCGGGACAGGGGTGTGGGCAACTAATGAAAAACTGTTTTTT.

The table lists this clonotype with a few counts. The chain joins TRBV5-6 to TRBJ1-3, with D uncertain. The CDR3 covers 15 residues. Trimming took off 4 bases at V and 4 bases at J, with 15 bases between the two ends. Per the germline V gene, CDR1 is SGHDT and CDR2 is YYEEEE. CDR3 coding DNA: TGTGCCAGCAGCGACCCCGAGGGCCTGGGAAACACCATATATTTT. Its translation: CASSDPEGLGNTIYF.

The chain uses TRBV5-1 and TRBJ2-5, with 7 bases fitting TRBD1. Germline lookup yields CDR1 SGHRS and CDR2 YFSETQ. This CDR3 region has 14 residues. V shed 3 bases and J 3 bases; nucleotides not matched to a gene: 5. Written as DNA, the CDR3 is TGCGCCAGCAGCTCCAGGACAGGAGAAGAGACCCAGTACTTC. Translating it yields CASSSRTGEETQYF.

This clonotype showed up just once. The chain combines TRBV20-1 with TRBJ2-5, with D possibly being TRBD1 (6 bases). CDR3 length: 14 amino acids. V lost 5 bases and J lost 2, with 15 bases in between. Per the germline V gene, CDR1 is DFQATT and CDR2 is SNEGSKA (reference sequence). The DNA for the CDR3 is TGCAGTGCTCACCGACAGGAAAGGCAAGAGACCCAGTACTTC. It is translated as CSAHRQERQETQYF.

The chain couples TRBV6-5 to TRBJ2-7, with D uncertain. Germline V gene sequence: CDR1 MNHEY, CDR2 SVGAGI. The ends were cut back, 0 bases at V and 1 base at J, with 13 bases in the middle. This CDR3 comprises 16 residues. CDR3 nucleotide sequence: TGTGCCAGCAGTTACTCGATACCGTCAATATCCTACGAGCAGTACTTC. It specifies CASSYSIPSISYEQYF.

The chain uses TRBV7-8 and TRBJ2-7, with 10 bases identical to TRBD1. Germline V gene data show CDR1 as SGHVS and CDR2 as FQNEAQ. CDR3 size: 15 residues. The J segment lost 4 bases and the V segment lost 5 bases, leaving 8 bases of the junction unmatched. Written as DNA, the CDR3 is TGTGCCAGCAGCCCACAGGGACAGGGGCCTTACGAGCAGTACTTC. This gives the protein CASSPQGQGPYEQYF.

The V gene is TRBV7-2, the J gene TRBJ2-3, with 8 bases matching TRBD2. The CDR3 sequence is 16 residues long. The germline gives CDR1 SGHTA, CDR2 FQGNSA. V shed 3 bases and J 0 bases; nucleotides not matched to a gene: 5. In DNA, the CDR3 is TGTGCCAGCAGCTTTCTAGCGGGTTTGAGCACAGATACGCAGTATTTT. This codes for CASSFLAGLSTDTQYF.

This sequence joins TRBV10-3 and TRBJ2-1; 10 bases map to TRBD2. CDR1 is ENHRY and CDR2 is SYGVKD in the germline V gene. CDR3 size: 13 residues. J was trimmed by 7 bases and V by 11 bases; bases with no gene match: 8. DNA for the CDR3: TGTGCCGGCGGGACTAGCGTACATAATGAGCAGTTCTTC. Translated, it gives CAGGTSVHNEQFF.